This T cell receptor (beta chain) comes out of a study of cytomegalovirus exposure and HLA in healthy donors. Study-level information: Early released data comprised about 90 million unique TCRs from HLA-typed donors.

Study-level results: The study carried out a later analysis of TCR beta sequences. It associated 15,000 to 20,000 of them with specific HLA alleles at a false discovery rate of 0.05. Versus the approximately 700-donor mean, an Asian-associated ancestry cluster reportedly showed fewer N-insertions in a later analysis.

PCR used 60 Vbeta primers and 13 Jbeta primers. Libraries were prepared by immunoSEQ multiplex PCR; TCRdb keeps only in-frame clonotypes and omits some of them. This sample has some 130,000 clones; about 80% occur once, and the top ten carry over 2%. Looked up from germline, CDR1 is LGHNA and CDR2 is YSLEER. V shed 0 bases and J 3 bases; nucleotides not matched to a gene: 6. This CDR3 has 17 residues. About this clone: What it binds is not known.

This rearrangement joins TRBV4-3 to TRBJ2-1, with 9 bases aligning to TRBD2. The receptor comes from a man aged 25 to 45 in good health and CMV-seronegative. Sequenced material: PBMCs. CDR3 nucleotides: TGCGCCAGCAGCCAAGATATTCTAGCGGGACTCTACAATGAGCAGTTCTTC. Translation: CASSQDILAGLYNEQFF.